This TCR beta chain derives from a study of long-term antiretroviral therapy in people with HIV. Sequencing relied on immunoSEQ assay v3.0, run at survey level. Generated by immunoSEQ multiplex PCR, the TCRdb table keeps only in-frame clones and is missing some. Of under 25,000 clones listed, around 86% are singletons. The study, taken as a whole, reports: Diversity increased after ART yet remained lower than in transplant donor controls. HIV repertoires spanned narrower CDR3 length ranges than controls.

The CDR3 consists of 15 residues. Trimming left V 4 bases short and J 5 bases short, with 18 bases between. The germline V gene encodes CDR1 SGDLS and CDR2 YYNGEE. Of note for this clone: Its antigen is unidentified.

V usage is TRBV9 and J usage is TRBJ1-1; D unclear. The starting material was unsorted PBMCs, obtained 0.5 years after starting antiretroviral therapy. The sequence was collected from a man in his forties with HIV. CDR3 protein: CASSPKTDGGTEAFF. CDR3 sequence (DNA): TGTGCCAGCAGCCCCAAGACTGACGGTGGGACTGAAGCTTTCTTT.